Following are 29 T cell receptor beta chains from one sample sequenced in a study of T-cell memory formation after mild COVID-19. TCRdb redid the calling of the 5' RACE reads with MiXCR, one entry per CDR3 protein. The sample lists over 350,000 distinct CDR3 sequences; approximately 15% were seen once. Sequenced input: PBMCs or a T cell subset sorted from them (not recorded which). These receptors all come from a man younger than 35 who had mild COVID-19 (a few samples of this study predate the infection). Cell type and time point are not known.

This clonotype was seen a handful of times. This chain uses TRBV30 with TRBJ2-7; D is unresolved. The CDR3 extends over 13 amino acids. The germline gives CDR1 GTSNPN, CDR2 SVGIG (reference sequence). Between the trimmed V and J ends, which lost 3 bases and 2 bases, there was a span of 11 bases. Written as DNA, the CDR3 is TGTGCCTGGAGCCGGGTCAGGACCTACGAGCAGTACTTC. It specifies CAWSRVRTYEQYF.

The DNA of the CDR3 is TGTGCCAGCAGTTTTCTGGGAAATGAGCAGTTCTTC. Protein: CASSFLGNEQFF. The V and J genes are TRBV12-3 or TRBV12-4 and TRBJ2-1, with D unclear. The V end lost 3 bases, the J end lost 7 bases, and 7 bases lay between the germline ends. The CDR3 is made up of 12 amino acids.

The chain is built from TRBV12-3 or TRBV12-4 and TRBJ2-5; D may correspond to TRBD1 or TRBD2 (6 bases each). The CDR3 is 16 residues long. Trimming took off 6 bases at V and 2 bases at J, with 19 bases between the two ends. The CDR3 loop is CASSPLRGDLQETQYF. In DNA form, the CDR3 reads TGTGCCAGCAGCCCCCTTAGGGGGGATCTACAAGAGACCCAGTACTTC.

This clonotype was picked up a small number of times. The rearrangement joins TRBV7-9 to TRBJ2-3; 8 nucleotides align to TRBD2. This CDR3 has 15 residues. J gave up 3 bases and V 5 bases, and 7 bases lay outside the gene matches. From germline, CDR1 is SEHNR and CDR2 FQNEAQ (reference sequence). This chain's CDR3 is CASSVSGGGTDTQYF. In DNA, the CDR3 is TGTGCCAGCAGCGTGAGCGGGGGAGGGACAGATACGCAGTATTTT.

CDR3 nucleotide sequence: TGCAGTGCTAAGGCTTCGTGGACCCCAGAGACCCAGTACTTC. Amino acids: CSAKASWTPETQYF. This rearrangement joins TRBV20-1 to TRBJ2-5; no definite D call. Germline CDR1 is DFQATT and CDR2 is SNEGSKA (reference sequence). V gave up 4 bases and J gave up 4 bases, with 16 bases separating them. The CDR3 length is 14 residues.

The chain is built from TRBV7-9 and TRBJ2-5, with 7 bases aligning to TRBD1. V lost 6 bases and J lost 5; bases outside the gene matches: 15. Germline V lookup: CDR1 SEHNR, CDR2 FQNEAQ (reference sequence). The CDR3 loop spans 16 amino acids. CDR3 sequence: CASSSADRVVRETQYF. The CDR3 DNA is TGTGCCAGCAGTTCAGCCGACAGGGTTGTGCGGGAGACCCAGTACTTC.

The CDR3, as DNA: TGTGCCAGCAAGGCGACACTAGCGGCCTACAATGAGCAGTTCTTC. It encodes CASKATLAAYNEQFF. V gene TRBV12-3 or TRBV12-4 combines with J gene TRBJ2-1, with 8 bases aligning to TRBD2. The CDR3 is 15 residues long. V lost 7 bases, J lost 2 bases, and 7 bases stayed unmatched.

This clonotype was seen a few times. J is TRBJ2-1 and V is TRBV5-1; D gene unclear. Germline V gene lookup returns CDR1 SGHRS and CDR2 YFSETQ. Trimming left V 0 bases short and J 7 bases short, with 11 bases between. This CDR3 is 14 amino acids long. CDR3 amino acids: CASSLAPQTNEQFF. DNA for the CDR3: TGCGCCAGCAGCTTGGCCCCCCAAACTAATGAGCAGTTCTTC.

This clonotype was counted between two and nine times. The J gene is TRBJ2-7, the V gene TRBV3-1, with D tentatively TRBD1 (6 bases). The germline V gene has CDR1 LGHDT and CDR2 YNNKEL (reference sequence). CDR3 length equals 16 residues. V was clipped by 0 bases and J by 3 bases, with 15 bases between them. As DNA, the CDR3 is TGTGCCAGCAGCCAAGAATGGTCCCAGGGGTTCTACGAGCAGTACTTC. Its protein is CASSQEWSQGFYEQYF.

At least ten counts were recorded for this clonotype. The rearrangement uses TRBV7-2 and TRBJ2-7; D is unresolved. Germline CDR1 SGHTA, CDR2 FQGNSA. With 3 bases removed from V and 2 bases from J, the gap between germline ends came to 11 bases. The CDR3 length is 14 residues. The CDR3 region has the DNA TGTGCCAGCAGCTTCGCCGCGGCAGCCTACGAGCAGTACGTC. Its translation is CASSFAAAAYEQYV.

V and J are TRBV12-5 and TRBJ1-1, with a weak D call TRBD1 (6 bases). V was pared by 6 bases and J by 1 base, with 12 bases between. CDR1 is LGHNT and CDR2 is FRNRAP in the germline V gene. This CDR3 is 14 amino acids long. The CDR3 sequence: CASGATGRNTEAFF. CDR3 DNA: TGTGCTAGTGGCGCGACAGGACGGAACACTGAAGCTTTCTTT.

The V call is TRBV7-9, the J call TRBJ2-2; D perhaps matches TRBD2 (7 bases). The CDR3 is made up of 15 amino acids. V gave up 7 bases and J gave up 0 bases, with 12 bases separating them. Germline lookup yields CDR1 SEHNR and CDR2 FQNEAQ (reference sequence). CDR3 sequence (DNA): TGTGCCAGCAAGTCCGGGGGGCCGAACACCGGGGAGCTGTTTTTT. Encoded protein: CASKSGGPNTGELFF.

The V call is TRBV11-3, the J call TRBJ2-1; no reliable D call. V was clipped by 5 bases and J by 4 bases, with 12 bases between them. CDR1 SGHNT and CDR2 YENEEA come from the germline V gene. There are 14 residues in the CDR3. The CDR3: CASSPSRGYNEQFF. The CDR3, as DNA: TGTGCCAGCAGCCCGTCCCGTGGGTACAATGAGCAGTTCTTC.

In this sample, this clonotype turned up a few times. One junction end does not reproduce the germline sequence, and a read error may be involved. The chain has TRBV7-9 and TRBJ1-3; D perhaps matches TRBD1 (6 bases). The germline gives CDR1 SEHNR, CDR2 FQNEAQ (reference sequence). This CDR3 has 14 amino acids. The CDR3 DNA follows: TGTGCCAGCCGCTTGGGGGGCACTGGAAACACCATATATTTT. Its protein is CASRLGGTGNTIYF.

The sample holds a few counts of this clonotype. The V call is TRBV4-2, the J call TRBJ2-3, with D unclear. V was clipped by 4 bases and J by 4 bases, with 15 bases between them. The CDR3 spans 15 residues. Looked up from germline, CDR1 is LGHNA and CDR2 is YNFKEQ. CDR3 bases: TGTGCCAGCAGCCCAATCCTGGGTTCCTCAGATACGCAGTATTTT. Translated, it gives CASSPILGSSDTQYF.

This clonotype was detected only a few times. The chain joins TRBV5-1 to TRBJ1-2; D unresolved. Trimming cost V 3 bases and J 3 bases, with 12 bases left between them. Germline CDR1 reads SGHRS; CDR2 reads YFSETQ. This CDR3 is built from 14 residues. This CDR3 is CASSYATDYYGYTF. CDR3 coding DNA: TGCGCCAGCAGCTATGCGACGGACTACTATGGCTACACCTTC.

This clonotype occurred a few times. The V gene is TRBV5-1, the J gene TRBJ2-3, with 7 bases identical to TRBD1. This CDR3 region has 16 residues. The V gene's germline CDR1 is SGHRS and CDR2 YFSETQ. The V and J ends lost 1 base and 6 bases, in that order; junction bases with no gene match: 11. The CDR3 region is CASSLYLNRGSDTQYF. Here the CDR3 DNA reads TGCGCCAGCAGCTTGTACCTGAACAGGGGTTCGGATACGCAGTATTTT.

This clonotype has at least ten counts. In DNA form, the CDR3 reads TGTGCCAGCAGGCAGGTTATGGTCTCTGGGGCCAACGTCCTGACTTTC. It translates to CASRQVMVSGANVLTF. The chain is built from TRBV5-5 and TRBJ2-6; D uncertain. Germline V gene data show CDR1 as SGHKS and CDR2 as YYEKEE (reference sequence). With 5 bases removed from V and 0 bases from J, the gap between germline ends came to 12 bases. The CDR3 is 16 amino acids.

The CDR3 region has the DNA TGCGCCAGCAGCTTCACAGGGGGCAATGATCAGCCCCAGCATTTT. This sequence encodes CASSFTGGNDQPQHF. The chain joins TRBV5-1 to TRBJ1-5, with TRBD1 matching over 9 bases. V shed 2 bases and J 5 bases; nucleotides not matched to a gene: 5. The CDR3 has 15 amino acids. Germline CDR1 is SGHRS and CDR2 is YFSETQ.

In this sample, this clonotype turned up a few times. This rearrangement joins TRBV5-1 to TRBJ2-3, with D possibly being TRBD1 (6 bases). The V gene lost 4 bases and the J gene lost 3 bases, with 15 bases spanning the gap. The CDR3 runs 15 residues. Germline assignment: CDR1 SGHRS and CDR2 YFSETQ. In nucleotides, the CDR3 is TGCGCCAGCAGCCAAGGACAGTTAGGAACAGATACGCAGTATTTT. Translated, it gives CASSQGQLGTDTQYF.

The chain carries TRBV7-2 and TRBJ2-5; D perhaps matches TRBD2 (7 bases). Per germline, CDR1 SGHTA and CDR2 FQGNSA. The CDR3 extends over 15 amino acids. V lost 5 bases and J lost 5, with 18 bases in between. The CDR3 nucleotides read TGTGCCAGCAGCGGAGGGGGGGCCGGGGGTGAGACCCAGTACTTC. Translation gives CASSGGGAGGETQYF.

This clonotype was detected many times. This chain connects TRBV9 to TRBJ2-5; TRBD2 matches 7 bases. CDR3 size: 16 residues. Germline trimming cut 1 base from V and 1 base from J; bases unmatched to any gene: 7. The germline V gene has CDR1 SGDLS and CDR2 YYNGEE. CDR3 sequence (DNA): TGTGCCAGCAGCGTAACAGCGGGGACCTTCCAAGAGACCCAGTACTTC. The encoded protein is CASSVTAGTFQETQYF.

CDR3 DNA sequence: TGTGCCAGTAGTATTGGTGCCTCTGGAAACACCATATATTTT. Translation: CASSIGASGNTIYF. The chain recombines TRBV19 with TRBJ1-3; unclear D gene. The germline V gene encodes CDR1 LNHDA and CDR2 SQIVND (reference sequence). Trimming removed 3 bases from V and 0 bases from J, with 6 bases in between. This CDR3 is 14 amino acids long.

In its sample, this clonotype was seen a few times. The chain is built from TRBV7-9 and TRBJ1-5; D gene uncertain. The germline gives CDR1 SEHNR, CDR2 FQNEAQ (reference sequence). This CDR3 has 13 amino acids. Trimming removed 1 base at V and 6 bases at J, with 7 bases between. The CDR3 sequence: CASSLEASQPQHF. The CDR3 DNA reads TGTGCCAGCAGCTTAGAGGCAAGTCAGCCCCAGCATTTT. Based on the CDR3 plus reference TRBV7-9 and TRBJ1-5, the full variable domain is DTGVSQNPRHKITKRGQNVTFRCDPISEHNRLYWYRQTLGQGPEFLTYFQNEAQLEKSRLLSDRFSAERPKGSFSTLEIQRTEQGDSAMYLCASSLEASQPQHFGDGTRLSIL.

This sequence joins TRBV20-1 and TRBJ2-1, with 12 nucleotides matching TRBD2. The CDR3 is made up of 14 amino acids. Per the germline V gene, CDR1 is DFQATT and CDR2 is SNEGSKA (reference sequence). After removal of 3 bases from V and 4 bases from J, the junction contained 1 base not matched to a gene. The CDR3 region has the DNA TGCAGTGCTAGGACTAGCGGGGGTTACAATGAGCAGTTCTTC. This translates into CSARTSGGYNEQFF.

The CDR3 is CASSHPGGSQPQHF. The DNA of the CDR3 is TGTGCCAGCAGTCACCCAGGGGGCTCTCAGCCCCAGCATTTT. V usage is TRBV27 and J usage is TRBJ1-5; TRBD1 aligns across 8 bases. V was clipped by 5 bases and J by 6 bases; unmatched bases: 6. Germline V gene lookup returns CDR1 MNHEY and CDR2 SMNVEV (reference sequence). There are 14 residues in the CDR3.

The CDR3 nucleotides read TGTGCCAGCACTCAGCCCGGGGTGAACACTGAAGCTTTCTTT. It yields the protein CASTQPGVNTEAFF. The rearrangement joins TRBV6-2 or TRBV6-3 to TRBJ1-1; no clear D. Trimming removed 7 bases from V and 0 bases from J, with 12 bases in between. The CDR3 totals 14 residues. Germline loops: CDR1 MNHEY, CDR2 SVGEGT.

This clonotype was found a few times. The chain joins TRBV5-5 to TRBJ1-4; possible D gene TRBD1, 6 bases. Trimming took off 0 bases at V and 0 bases at J, with 12 bases between the two ends. Germline CDR1 and CDR2: SGHKS and YYEKEE (reference sequence). This CDR3 comprises 17 residues. The CDR3 nucleotides are TGTGCCAGCAGCTTGGCTGTGACAGGAACAACTAATGAAAAACTGTTTTTT. It translates to CASSLAVTGTTNEKLFF. The full variable domain, in which reference TRBV5-5 and TRBJ1-4 provide the parts outside the CDR3, is DAGVTQSPTHLIKTRGQQVTLRCSPISGHKSVSWYQQVLGQGPQFIFQYYEKEERGRGNFPDRFSARQFPNYSSELNVNALLLGDSALYLCASSLAVTGTTNEKLFFGSGTQLSVL.

This clonotype has more than one count but fewer than ten. The gene calls are TRBV7-2 and TRBJ2-5; no firm D call. Between the trimmed V and J ends, which lost 4 bases and 5 bases, there was a span of 8 bases. CDR3 length equals 12 residues. Germline-derived CDR1 and CDR2 are SGHTA and FQGNSA. This chain's CDR3 is CASSSTRETQYF. CDR3 nucleotides: TGTGCCAGCAGCTCTACTCGGGAGACCCAGTACTTC.